Listed below are T cell receptor beta chains from one sample, sequenced in a study of long-term antiretroviral therapy in people with HIV. Measured with immunoSEQ multiplex PCR; TCRdb has only the in-frame clones, and not every one. Of over 25,000 clones in the sample, over 75% were seen once. Source: unsorted PBMCs, taken 1.1 years before starting antiretroviral therapy. These receptors were obtained from a young woman with HIV. Both conserved end residues are part of each CDR3. D genes are given only for firm matches. Expanded clones are given a class, and other clones once, few, many or no size at all.

d_call | j_call | clone_size | v_call | cdr3_nt | cdr3_aa
NA | TRBJ1-1 | NA | TRBV5-1 | TGCGCCAGCAGCTGGGGGGGCACTGAAGCTTTCTTT | CASSWGGTEAFF
TRBD1 | TRBJ1-2 | NA | TRBV2 | TGTGCCAGCAGTGCCGCACAAAGTTGGACAGGGGGCATCTATGGCTACACCTTC | CASSAAQSWTGGIYGYTF
NA | TRBJ2-3 | NA | TRBV29-1 | TGCAGCGTTGTGTTGGGGGTCCCAGATACGCAGTATTTT | CSVVLGVPDTQYF
TRBD1 | TRBJ1-2 | few | TRBV19 | TGTGCCAGTAGTACCTGGACAGGGCATGGCTACACCTTC | CASSTWTGHGYTF
NA | TRBJ1-2 | NA | TRBV11-3 | TGTGCCAGCAGCTTAGATTCGGCCCCTGGCTACACCTTC | CASSLDSAPGYTF
NA | TRBJ1-2 | NA | TRBV25-1 | TGTGCCAGCAGTGAATTCTCTGTCGTTCATGGCTACACCTTC | CASSEFSVVHGYTF
TRBD2 | TRBJ2-1 | NA | TRBV19 | TGTGCCACCCATCCTTCGGGGCGGGGGGGCCCATATAATGAGCAGTTCTTC | CATHPSGRGGPYNEQFF
TRBD1 | TRBJ2-5 | few | TRBV19 | TGTGCCAGCGCCGGGACAGGGGCCGGGGAAGAGACCCAGTACTTC | CASAGTGAGEETQYF
NA | TRBJ2-3 | once | TRBV14 | TGTGCCAGCAGCCAAGATTTGGAGACCGGGATCAGTCGGGCAGATACGCAGTATTTT | CASSQDLETGISRADTQYF
TRBD2 | TRBJ2-7 | NA | TRBV27 | TGTGCCAGCAGTCTTAGCGGGGACTACGAGCAGTACTTC | CASSLSGDYEQYF
NA | TRBJ2-5 | NA | TRBV5-6 | TGTGCCAGCAGATTTAGGCAGGGGGGAGAGACCCAGTACTTC | CASRFRQGGETQYF